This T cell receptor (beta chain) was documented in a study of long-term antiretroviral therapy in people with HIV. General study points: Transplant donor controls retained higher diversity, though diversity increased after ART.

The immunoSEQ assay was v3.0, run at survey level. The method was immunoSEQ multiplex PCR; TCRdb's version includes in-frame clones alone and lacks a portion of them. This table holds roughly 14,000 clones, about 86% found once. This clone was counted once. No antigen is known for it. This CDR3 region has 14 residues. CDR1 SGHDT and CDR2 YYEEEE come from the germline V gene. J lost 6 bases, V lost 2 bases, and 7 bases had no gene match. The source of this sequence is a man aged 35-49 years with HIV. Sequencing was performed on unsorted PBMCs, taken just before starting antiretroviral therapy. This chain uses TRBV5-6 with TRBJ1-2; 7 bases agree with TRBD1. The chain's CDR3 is CASSFETGFHGYTF. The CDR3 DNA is TGTGCCAGCAGCTTCGAGACAGGGTTCCATGGCTACACCTTC.